The TCR beta chain described here comes from a study of PD-1 blockade in classical Hodgkin lymphoma. Overall study findings and caveats: It was reported that newly diagnosed patients had less baseline TCR diversity than healthy donors.

With regard to this clone: The antigen is not known.

This sample's time point: newly diagnosed, previously untreated cHL patient sample. Starting with thawed PBMCs, CD4+ T cells were purified by magnetic negative selection. PBMCs from untreated, newly diagnosed classical Hodgkin lymphoma were comparison samples. The CDR3 consists of 14 residues. The V gene's germline CDR1 is MNHNS and CDR2 SASEGT. V shed 4 bases and J shed 0 bases, with 10 bases lying between them. The table came from immunoSEQ multiplex PCR; TCRdb's copy has only in-frame clones and leaves some out. The sample has around 30,000 clones, more than 85% seen once. The rearrangement uses TRBV6-1 and TRBJ2-7, with a possible D match to TRBD2 (5 bases). The sequencing sample was made of CD4+ T cells from blood. This receptor was identified in a human donor with classical Hodgkin lymphoma. The chain's CDR3 is CASSAAVISYEQYF. The CDR3 nucleotides read TGTGCCAGCAGTGCAGCGGTCATCTCCTACGAGCAGTACTTC.